This TCR beta chain emerged from a study of T cell responses to AZD1222 COVID-19 vaccine. Across the study: It was second doses at about 4 or about 12 weeks that were pooled.

Data came from immunoSEQ multiplex PCR; TCRdb stores just in-frame clones and leaves some out. The sample has roughly 180,000 clones; about 89% are singletons. Germline CDR1 LNHNV, CDR2 YYDKDF (reference sequence). The CDR3 covers 15 residues. The V and J ends lost 0 bases and 1 base respectively, with 10 bases between them. J is TRBJ2-7 and V is TRBV15, with TRBD2 as a possible D gene (6 bases). The receptor was derived from an adult in good health. Material: peripheral blood, obtained on day 0 of AZD1222 vaccination. CDR3 nucleotides: TGTGCCACCAGCAGAGATTTTGGGGGGTCCTACGAGCAGTACTTC. Translated: CATSRDFGGSYEQYF. The full variable domain, in which reference TRBV15 and TRBJ2-7 provide the parts outside the CDR3, is DAMVIQNPRYQVTQFGKPVTLSCSQTLNHNVMYWYQQKSSQAPKLLFHYYDKDFNNEADTPDNFQSRRPNTSFCFLDIRSPGLGDTAMYLCATSRDFGGSYEQYFGPGTRLTVT.